These T cell receptor beta chains were read from a single sample in a study of shared clonotypes between healthy human individuals. The repertoire was sequenced with immunoSEQ multiplex PCR; TCRdb's copy has only in-frame clones and lacks some. The table includes about 1,900,000 clones, approximately 95% detected once. Sample: naive CD8+ T cells sorted from blood. These receptors were taken from a man between 18 and 29 years old in good health. The CDR3 runs from the conserved cysteine through the conserved F or W. A D gene is named only where the DNA matches it firmly. Clone size is stated in some rows and not others, as once, few, many or a class when expanded.

TRBJ1-4	14	TRBV5-1	.	.	CASSFQGQGEKLFF	TGCGCCAGCAGCTTTCAGGGCCAGGGTGAAAAACTGTTTTTT
TRBJ1-6	13	TRBV7-9	few	TRBD1	CASSPGQGSPLHF	TGTGCCAGCAGCCCCGGACAGGGATCACCCCTCCACTTT
TRBJ2-5	12	TRBV14	.	.	CASSQVRETQYF	TGTGCCAGCAGCCAAGTCCGGGAGACCCAGTACTTC
TRBJ2-7	14	TRBV7-9	once	.	CASSSPGLGYEQYF	TGTGCCAGCAGCTCCCCAGGGTTAGGCTACGAGCAGTACTTC
TRBJ2-7	16	TRBV5-1	.	.	CASTHSGTSLSYEQYF	TGCGCCAGCACTCACTCCGGGACGAGTCTCTCCTACGAGCAGTACTTC
TRBJ1-1	11	TRBV10-3	.	TRBD1	CAIGTGAEAFF	TGTGCCATCGGAACAGGGGCTGAAGCTTTCTTT
TRBJ2-3	14	TRBV9	.	.	CASSVSRVTDTQYF	TGTGCCAGCAGCGTATCCAGGGTTACAGATACGCAGTATTTT
TRBJ2-2	15	TRBV10-3	once	TRBD2	CAISGGGRLSGELFF	TGTGCCATCAGTGGGGGCGGGAGACTTTCCGGGGAGCTGTTTTTT
TRBJ1-3	15	TRBV28	.	.	CASSERETSGNTIYF	TGTGCCAGCAGTGAAAGGGAAACCTCTGGAAACACCATATATTTT
TRBJ2-6	16	TRBV27	.	.	CASSLGPGSGANVLTF	TGTGCCAGCAGTTTAGGTCCGGGCTCTGGGGCCAACGTCCTGACTTTC
TRBJ2-1	18	TRBV30	.	TRBD2	CAWSVLAGGLSSYNEQFF	TGTGCCTGGAGTGTACTAGCGGGAGGGCTCAGCTCCTACAATGAGCAGTTCTTC
TRBJ2-2	14	TRBV4-1	.	.	CASRLVSNTGELFF	TGCGCCAGCAGGCTGGTCTCGAACACCGGGGAGCTGTTTTTT
TRBJ1-6	14	TRBV30	.	TRBD1	CAWSGQGWNSPLHF	TGTGCCTGGAGTGGACAGGGTTGGAATTCACCCCTCCACTTT
TRBJ1-1	15	TRBV10-3	.	TRBD1	CASTPPGGRDTEAFF	TGTGCCTCCACGCCTCCAGGGGGCAGGGACACTGAAGCTTTCTTT
TRBJ1-2	11	TRBV6-4	.	.	CALRGDYGYTF	TGTGCCCTTCGGGGGGACTATGGCTACACCTTC
TRBJ2-1	15	TRBV29-1	.	TRBD1	CSVVGTASSYNEQFF	TGCAGCGTTGTTGGGACAGCGAGCTCCTACAATGAGCAGTTCTTC
TRBJ2-2	15	TRBV7-8	.	TRBD2	CASSLVASGSWELFF	TGTGCCAGCAGCTTAGTGGCTAGCGGGAGCTGGGAGCTGTTTTTT
TRBJ2-7	14	TRBV6-5	.	.	CASSYFGDSYEQYF	TGTGCCAGCAGTTACTTCGGGGACTCCTACGAGCAGTACTTC
TRBJ2-2	14	TRBV4-1	.	.	CASSRTEYTGELFF	TGCGCCAGCAGTCGGACCGAGTACACCGGGGAGCTGTTTTTT
TRBJ2-7	14	TRBV5-4	.	TRBD1	CASSFGTGSYEQYF	TGTGCCAGCAGCTTTGGGACAGGCTCCTACGAGCAGTACTTC
TRBJ2-7	15	TRBV4-1	.	.	CASSQVGTTGYEQYF	TGCGCCAGCAGCCAAGTGGGAACTACAGGATACGAGCAGTACTTC
TRBJ2-3	16	TRBV7-3	.	TRBD2	CASSPGLAGLIDTQYF	TGTGCCAGCAGCCCGGGACTAGCGGGGCTGATAGATACGCAGTATTTT
TRBJ2-5	16	TRBV28	.	.	CASSLRQGGYQETQYF	TGTGCCAGCAGTTTACGGCAGGGTGGGTACCAAGAGACCCAGTACTTC
TRBJ2-7	13	TRBV7-9	.	.	CASRRAAVQEQYF	TGTGCCAGCAGGCGGGCCGCCGTTCAGGAGCAGTACTTC
TRBJ2-3	16	TRBV9	once	TRBD2	CASSPTLGASGYTQYF	TGTGCCAGCAGCCCGACACTGGGGGCTAGCGGGTATACGCAGTATTTT
TRBJ2-1	16	TRBV4-3	.	.	CASSQDRRALVDEQFF	TGCGCCAGCAGCCAAGATAGGAGGGCGCTTGTGGATGAGCAGTTCTTC
TRBJ1-6	16	TRBV21-1	.	.	CASSKANRESNSPLHF	TGTGCCAGCAGCAAAGCAAACAGGGAAAGCAATTCACCCCTCCACTTT
TRBJ1-2	14	TRBV10-3	.	.	CAINSEALSDGYTF	TGTGCCATCAATTCCGAGGCCCTCTCCGACGGCTACACCTTC
TRBJ2-3	13	TRBV11-2	.	TRBD1	CASSPDRADTQYF	TGTGCCAGCAGCCCAGACAGGGCAGATACGCAGTATTTT
TRBJ2-1	16	TRBV5-1	.	.	CASSLEGGGLDNEQFF	TGCGCCAGCAGCTTGGAGGGTGGAGGGTTGGACAATGAGCAGTTCTTC
TRBJ2-7	16	TRBV4-2	.	TRBD1	CASSQAPGTGEYEQYF	TGTGCCAGCAGCCAAGCTCCCGGGACAGGGGAATACGAGCAGTACTTC
TRBJ1-5	15	TRBV28	.	.	CASSLGLEGKQPQHF	TGTGCCAGCAGTTTGGGCCTGGAGGGCAAACAGCCCCAGCATTTT
TRBJ2-7	13	TRBV5-5	.	.	CASSPGLFYEQYF	TGTGCCAGCAGCCCGGGGCTTTTTTACGAGCAGTACTTC
TRBJ2-3	13	TRBV9	.	.	CASSGGHGDTQYF	TGTGCCAGCAGCGGGGGTCACGGGGATACGCAGTATTTT
TRBJ2-7	13	TRBV11-3	few	TRBD1	CASSSGQGGEQYF	TGTGCCAGCAGCTCCGGACAGGGAGGCGAGCAGTACTTC
TRBJ2-7	14	TRBV7-2	.	.	CASSLLGITYEQYF	TGTGCCAGCAGCCTACTAGGGATTACCTACGAGCAGTACTTC
TRBJ1-6	12	TRBV11-2	.	.	CASSLNGSPLHF	TGTGCCAGCAGTTTGAACGGCTCACCCCTCCACTTT